The 12 T cell receptor beta chains listed next were all sequenced from one sample in a study of blood T cell repertoires in COVID-19. Generated by immunoSEQ multiplex PCR, the TCRdb table keeps only in-frame clones and is missing some. The table shows around 170,000 clones, with less than 90% occurring only once. Sample: peripheral blood. The receptors derive from a woman aged 70-85 years with COVID-19, enrolled during active disease.

The chain has TRBV28 and TRBJ2-1; D uncertain. The CDR3 is made up of 16 amino acids. In germline, CDR1 is MDHEN, CDR2 SYDVKM. With 8 bases removed from V and 3 bases from J, the gap between germline ends came to 20 bases. The CDR3 protein is CASAPLEQSYYNEQFF. The CDR3 nucleotides read TGTGCCAGCGCCCCCTTGGAACAGTCCTACTACAATGAGCAGTTCTTC.

The gene calls are TRBV11-2 and TRBJ1-6; a possible D gene is TRBD1 (6 bases). The V end lost 5 bases, the J end lost 10 bases, and 12 bases lay between the germline ends. This CDR3 contains 13 residues. Germline V lookup: CDR1 SGHAT, CDR2 FQNNGV. CDR3 nucleotide sequence: TGTGCCAGCAGCCCCTACAGGGACTCACCCCTCCACTTT. Translation: CASSPYRDSPLHF.

This chain connects TRBV28 to TRBJ1-5, with a tentative D call TRBD1 (6 bases). Germline V gives CDR1 MDHEN, CDR2 SYDVKM. CDR3 length: 11 amino acids. V lost 2 bases, J lost 11 bases, and 7 bases lay in between. The chain's CDR3 is CASSLRQAQHF. The CDR3 DNA reads as TGTGCCAGCAGTTTAAGACAGGCCCAGCATTTT.

The V gene is TRBV28, the J gene TRBJ1-5, with D perhaps TRBD1 (6 bases). The CDR3 consists of 14 residues. CDR1 and CDR2 from the germline V gene are MDHEN and SYDVKM. The V end was cut by 5 bases, the J end by 4 bases, with 12 bases between. CDR3 amino acids: CASSTPQGNQPQHF. The CDR3, as DNA: TGTGCCAGCAGTACCCCACAGGGAAATCAGCCCCAGCATTTT.

The J gene is TRBJ2-1, the V gene TRBV30, with 8 bases fitting TRBD2. This CDR3 has 13 residues. V was clipped by 6 bases and J by 4 bases; unmatched bases: 5. Germline loops: CDR1 GTSNPN, CDR2 SVGIG (reference sequence). This CDR3 is CACTSGDYNEQFF. Here the CDR3 DNA reads TGTGCCTGCACTAGCGGAGATTACAATGAGCAGTTCTTC.

This clone was counted a few times. The chain couples TRBV9 to TRBJ2-5; 10 nucleotides align to TRBD1. V shed 3 bases and J 5 bases; nucleotides not matched to a gene: 7. The CDR3 contains 15 residues. Germline CDR1 is SGDLS and CDR2 is YYNGEE. The CDR3 loop is CASSARDRGWETQYF. The CDR3 nucleotides read TGTGCCAGCAGCGCCCGGGACAGGGGATGGGAGACCCAGTACTTC.

This chain joins TRBV2 and TRBJ1-2; 8 bases map to TRBD1. CDR1 and CDR2 (germline): SNHLY, FYNNEI. The CDR3 sequence is 16 residues long. V was clipped by 2 bases and J by 5 bases; unmatched bases: 10. CDR3 protein: CASSERIGQGIYGYTF. CDR3 sequence (DNA): TGTGCCAGCAGTGAAAGGATAGGACAGGGAATTTATGGCTACACCTTC.

This clone was counted a single time. The genes are TRBV3-1 (or the pseudogene TRBV3-2) and TRBJ1-5; tentative D call: TRBD1 (5 bases). The V end lost 0 bases, the J end lost 2 bases, and 11 bases lay between the germline ends. Germline-derived CDR1 and CDR2 are LGHDT and YNNKEL (reference sequence). The CDR3 consists of 16 residues. The CDR3 loop is CASSQEGGGCNQPQHF. Here the CDR3 DNA reads TGTGCCAGCAGCCAAGAGGGGGGGGGATGCAATCAGCCCCAGCATTTT.

This chain connects TRBV4-3 to TRBJ2-7; possible D gene TRBD1, 7 bases. This CDR3 has 15 residues. V lost 0 bases and J lost 3, with 12 bases in between. The germline gives CDR1 LGHNA, CDR2 YSLEER. The CDR3, as DNA: TGCGCCAGCAGCCAAGATTGGCAGGGGGGCTACGAGCAGTACTTC. Translated, it gives CASSQDWQGGYEQYF.

The rearrangement uses TRBV5-1 and TRBJ2-5; the D gene is possibly TRBD1 (6 bases). This CDR3 has 13 amino acids. V lost 3 bases, J lost 5 bases, and 11 bases lay in between. Germline V lookup: CDR1 SGHRS, CDR2 YFSETQ. The CDR3 DNA sequence: TGCGCCAGCAGCTACAGGGTCTTGGAGACCCAGTACTTC. Its protein product is CASSYRVLETQYF.

The chain couples TRBV5-6 to TRBJ1-1; 9 positions match TRBD1. Germline CDR1 SGHDT, CDR2 YYEEEE. The CDR3 runs to 17 residues. Unmatched junction bases numbered 6, after V lost 0 bases and J lost 0 bases. The CDR3 spells CASSLGTGGWMNTEAFF. CDR3 sequence (DNA): TGTGCCAGCAGCTTGGGTACAGGGGGCTGGATGAACACTGAAGCTTTCTTT.

This clone was counted between two and nine times. The chain employs TRBV15 and TRBJ2-5; possible D gene TRBD1, 5 bases. Per germline, CDR1 LNHNV and CDR2 YYDKDF (reference sequence). The length of the CDR3 is 15 residues. V was clipped by 0 bases and J by 5 bases, with 13 bases between them. The CDR3: CATSRDSQGRETQYF. CDR3 nucleotides: TGTGCCACCAGCAGAGATTCCCAGGGTAGGGAGACCCAGTACTTC.